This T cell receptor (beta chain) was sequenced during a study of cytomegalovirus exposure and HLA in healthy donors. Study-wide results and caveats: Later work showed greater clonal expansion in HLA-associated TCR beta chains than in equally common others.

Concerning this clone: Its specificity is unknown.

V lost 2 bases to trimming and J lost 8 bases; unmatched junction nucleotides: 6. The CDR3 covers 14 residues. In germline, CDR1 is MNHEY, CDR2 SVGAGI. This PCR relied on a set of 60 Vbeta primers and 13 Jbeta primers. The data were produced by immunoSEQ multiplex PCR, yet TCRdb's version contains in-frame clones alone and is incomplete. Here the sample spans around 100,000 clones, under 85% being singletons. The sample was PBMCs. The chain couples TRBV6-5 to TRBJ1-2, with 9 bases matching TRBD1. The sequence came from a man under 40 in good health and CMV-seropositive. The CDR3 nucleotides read TGTGCCAGCAGTTACACGGACAGGGGCGGGGGCTACACCTTC. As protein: CASSYTDRGGGYTF.